This T cell receptor (beta chain) was documented in a study of T cells in Graves' hyperthyroidism and ophthalmopathy. Study information: Upon initial diagnosis and before any treatment, peripheral blood was collected. General study points: Blood also showed most of the thyroid clonotypes that were expanded above 0.001.

Trimming removed 6 bases at V and 2 bases at J, with 17 bases between. The CDR3 runs to 15 residues. The germline V gene encodes CDR1 PRHDT and CDR2 FYEKMQ (reference sequence). The source material, RNA transcripts, was used to amplify TCR beta CDR3 regions. HTBI primers were the set used in a first-round RT-PCR of the TCR CDR3. TCRdb re-called the multiplex PCR reads with MiXCR, one entry per CDR3 protein. The table shows approximately 380,000 distinct CDR3 sequences, with roughly an eighth occurring only once. This clonotype came up many times. What it binds is unknown. The chain recombines TRBV13 with TRBJ2-7; D call uncertain. Sequenced input: blood. This clonotype was sampled from a man aged 45-60 years with Graves' ophthalmopathy. The CDR3 protein is CASSRLVPSTYEQYF. The CDR3 nucleotides read TGTGCCAGCAGTAGATTGGTACCTTCCACCTACGAGCAGTACTTC.